This TCR beta chain came from a study of regulatory T cells in long-lasting Graves disease. Overall study results and limits: For persistent Graves' patients, TCR diversity was lower than for newly diagnosed ones. With persistent disease, TRBV28, TRBJ1-2 and TRBJ2-5 were the favored segments.

V shed 7 bases and J 5 bases; nucleotides not matched to a gene: 4. The CDR3 consists of 13 residues. Germline CDR1 and CDR2: SEHNR and FQNEAQ (reference sequence). Arm-PCR of CDR3 regions and iRepertoire HTBI primers were the basis on which TCR beta libraries were built. Each CDR3 protein is one row after TCRdb ran MiXCR on the multiplex PCR reads. The repertoire holds roughly 220,000 distinct CDR3 sequences, around 17% seen once, with roughly 23% in the top ten. Time point denoted: newly diagnosed GD, antithyroid drugs for less than 3 months. Extracted PBMC RNA gave rise to the TCR library. This clonotype was counted at least ten times. Its specificity is unknown.

V gene TRBV7-9 combines with J gene TRBJ2-1, with TRBD1 matching over 8 bases. This clonotype originated in a female donor with Graves disease. The sequencing used peripheral blood mononuclear cells (PBMCs), collected at new diagnosis, from a patient treated with antithyroid drugs. The CDR3 here is CASTDRGDNEQFF. CDR3 nucleotide sequence: TGTGCCAGCACCGACAGGGGTGACAATGAGCAGTTCTTC.